These 30 T cell receptor beta chains share one sample of origin, sequenced in a study of identifying expanded T cells in peripheral blood. Measured with immunoSEQ multiplex PCR; TCRdb has only the in-frame clones, and not every one. This sample has more than 50,000 clones, with about four fifths found just once. Sequencing input: blood. These TCRs come from a person aged 18 to 69 in good health.

The gene calls are TRBV11-2 and TRBJ2-1, with D hard to call. The CDR3 extends over 14 amino acids. CDR1 SGHAT and CDR2 FQNNGV come from the germline V gene. The V gene lost 2 bases and the J gene lost 4 bases, with 9 bases spanning the gap. CDR3 region: CASSLPGTYNEQFF. The DNA for the CDR3 is TGTGCCAGCAGCTTACCCGGAACTTACAATGAGCAGTTCTTC.

A few counts support this clone. The chain recombines TRBV19 with TRBJ1-4; TRBD1 might be the D (5 bases). Germline assignment: CDR1 LNHDA and CDR2 SQIVND (reference sequence). The CDR3 extends over 13 amino acids. Trimming removed 4 bases from V and 8 bases from J, with 11 bases in between. This CDR3 reads CASSKGPEEKLFF. The CDR3 coding sequence is TGTGCCAGTAGTAAGGGACCTGAAGAAAAACTGTTTTTT.

The chain employs TRBV30 and TRBJ2-1; 13 positions match TRBD2. The CDR3 loop spans 15 amino acids. The ends lost 3 bases at V and 8 bases at J; junction bases unmatched: 7. Germline V gene sequence: CDR1 GTSNPN, CDR2 SVGIG (reference sequence). The CDR3 bases are TGTGCCTGGAGCCAACTAGCGGGGGGGAACGATGAGCAGTTCTTC. Translating it yields CAWSQLAGGNDEQFF.

The chain is built from TRBV9 and TRBJ1-2; D not certain. With 4 bases removed from V and 8 bases from J, the gap between germline ends came to 15 bases. In germline, CDR1 is SGDLS, CDR2 YYNGEE. This CDR3 has 13 amino acids. Here the CDR3 DNA reads TGTGCCAGCAGCCGAATCGACCGGGAGGGCTACACCTTC. Its protein is CASSRIDREGYTF. Variable domain in full (rest from reference TRBV9 and TRBJ1-2): DSGVTQTPKHLITATGQRVTLRCSPRSGDLSVYWYQQSLDQGLQFLIQYYNGEERAKGNILERFSAQQFPDLHSELNLSSLELGDSALYFCASSRIDREGYTFGSGTRLTVV.

This chain's CDR3 is CASSLIPGLSVTEAFF. The CDR3 DNA reads as TGTGCCAGCTCACTAATTCCCGGACTCTCGGTCACTGAAGCTTTCTTT. This rearrangement joins TRBV18 to TRBJ1-1, with D uncertain. The germline V gene encodes CDR1 KGHSH and CDR2 LQKENI. Trimming took off 4 bases at V and 4 bases at J, with 19 bases between the two ends. This CDR3 is built from 16 residues.

The chain has TRBV6-5 and TRBJ2-2, with 7 bases lining up with TRBD2. CDR1 is MNHEY and CDR2 is SVGAGI in the germline V gene. The CDR3 sequence is 15 residues long. Losses at the gene ends were 2 bases for V and 2 bases for J; bases not matched to a gene: 2. The CDR3 DNA follows: TGTGCCAGCAGTTACCGCGGGGGAAACACCGGGGAGCTGTTTTTT. Its protein is CASSYRGGNTGELFF.

V gene TRBV7-9 combines with J gene TRBJ2-1; D is possibly TRBD2 (6 bases). The germline V gene has CDR1 SEHNR and CDR2 FQNEAQ (reference sequence). Trimming took 5 bases from V and 4 from J, leaving 15 bases between them. CDR3 length: 15 residues. CDR3 region: CASSPVLGGYNEQFF. In DNA, the CDR3 is TGTGCCAGCAGCCCCGTCTTGGGGGGATACAATGAGCAGTTCTTC. Variable domain in full (rest from reference TRBV7-9 and TRBJ2-1): DTGVSQNPRHKITKRGQNVTFRCDPISEHNRLYWYRQTLGQGPEFLTYFQNEAQLEKSRLLSDRFSAERPKGSFSTLEIQRTEQGDSAMYLCASSPVLGGYNEQFFGPGTRLTVL.

In this sample, this clone turned up a few times. V usage is TRBV5-4 and J usage is TRBJ2-2, with 10 bases aligning to TRBD2. There are 16 residues in the CDR3. CDR1 is SGHNT and CDR2 is YYREEE in the germline V gene (reference sequence). V was pared by 4 bases and J by 5 bases, with 8 bases of the junction left unmatched. CDR3 sequence: CASSPIGAGGTGELFF. The CDR3 DNA follows: TGTGCCAGCAGCCCCATCGGAGCGGGGGGGACCGGGGAGCTGTTTTTT.

The genes are TRBV6-5 and TRBJ1-2, with D perhaps TRBD1 (5 bases). CDR1 MNHEY and CDR2 SVGAGI come from the germline V gene. This CDR3 comprises 12 residues. Trimming removed 5 bases at V and 8 bases at J, with 12 bases between. The CDR3 nucleotides are TGTGCCAGCAGTGACCAGGGTCGCGGCTACACCTTC. This sequence encodes CASSDQGRGYTF.

The chain uses TRBV5-6 and TRBJ2-5, with D perhaps being TRBD1 or TRBD2 (5 bases each). Trimming took off 4 bases at V and 4 bases at J, with 20 bases between the two ends. The CDR3 sequence is 16 residues long. Germline loops: CDR1 SGHDT, CDR2 YYEEEE. The CDR3 sequence: CASSADMGPSLETQYF. CDR3 coding DNA: TGTGCCAGCAGCGCAGATATGGGACCGTCGTTAGAGACCCAGTACTTC. Filled out from reference TRBV5-6 and TRBJ2-5, the complete variable domain reads DAGVTQSPTHLIKTRGQQVTLRCSPKSGHDTVSWYQQALGQGPQFIFQYYEEEERQRGNFPDRFSGHQFPNYSSELNVNALLLGDSALYLCASSADMGPSLETQYFGPGTRLLVL.

The chain is built from TRBV21-1 and TRBJ1-2. TRBV21-1 is given as a pseudogene. This CDR3 contains 12 residues. Here the CDR3 DNA reads TGTGCCAGCATCGAGCCCTTGGGTGGCTACACCTTC. Residues: CASIEPLGGYTF.

The rearrangement joins TRBV7-8 to TRBJ1-4, with D possibly matching TRBD1 (6 bases). V was pared by 1 base and J by 8 bases, with 8 bases between. The CDR3 runs to 13 residues. In germline, CDR1 is SGHVS, CDR2 FQNEAQ. CDR3 nucleotides: TGTGCCAGCAGCTTAGGGGGGCGGGAAAAACTGTTTTTT. Its translation: CASSLGGREKLFF.

The rearrangement uses TRBV6-1 and TRBJ1-2; no clear D gene. Trimming removed 4 bases from V and 8 bases from J, with 20 bases in between. Looked up from germline, CDR1 is MNHNS and CDR2 is SASEGT. This CDR3 is 15 amino acids long. The chain's CDR3 is CASSASDLSPEGYTF. The CDR3 DNA is TGTGCCAGCAGTGCGTCGGACCTCAGTCCTGAAGGCTACACCTTC.

V usage is TRBV11-2 and J usage is TRBJ2-4, with TRBD1 matching 7 bases. CDR1 is SGHAT and CDR2 is FQNNGV in the germline V gene. The CDR3 has 18 amino acids. V lost 3 bases, J lost 2 bases, and 13 bases stayed unmatched. The CDR3 protein is CASSFVQGTPQTKNIQYF. CDR3 nucleotides: TGTGCCAGCAGCTTCGTACAGGGGACGCCCCAAACCAAAAACATTCAGTACTTC.

The rearrangement uses TRBV11-3 and TRBJ2-1; TRBD1 might be the D (6 bases). Germline-derived CDR1 and CDR2 are SGHNT and YENEEA. V lost 0 bases and J 7 bases, leaving 13 bases between the germline ends. The CDR3 contains 15 residues. The CDR3 here is CASSLDGNRVNEQFF. The CDR3 DNA reads as TGTGCCAGCAGCTTAGATGGTAACAGGGTGAATGAGCAGTTCTTC.

This sequence joins TRBV27 and TRBJ1-2, with D perhaps TRBD1 (5 bases). CDR1 MNHEY and CDR2 SMNVEV come from the germline V gene (reference sequence). This CDR3 has 14 amino acids. Trimming pared 2 bases from V and 5 bases from J, leaving 12 bases between. The CDR3 region has the DNA TGTGCCAGCAGTTTACGAGGGGCGGGGTATGGCTACACCTTC. This codes for CASSLRGAGYGYTF.

This chain joins TRBV5-1 and TRBJ2-3, with D unresolved. This CDR3 comprises 15 residues. V lost 2 bases to trimming and J lost 0 bases, with 10 bases between them. Germline V gene data show CDR1 as SGHRS and CDR2 as YFSETQ. The DNA of the CDR3 is TGCGCCAGCAGCTTCGTGGGGTCGAGCACAGATACGCAGTATTTT. It encodes CASSFVGSSTDTQYF. Looking up the rest from reference TRBV5-1 and TRBJ2-3 gives the full variable domain: KAGVTQTPRYLIKTRGQQVTLSCSPISGHRSVSWYQQTPGQGLQFLFEYFSETQRNKGNFPGRFSGRQFSNSRSEMNVSTLELGDSALYLCASSFVGSSTDTQYFGPGTRLTVL.

The rearrangement links TRBV15 to TRBJ1-2; 8 bases agree with TRBD1. After removal of 3 bases from V and 8 bases from J, the junction contained 5 bases not matched to a gene. CDR1 and CDR2 (germline): LNHNV, YYDKDF (reference sequence). CDR3 length: 13 amino acids. This CDR3 is CATSRDRVKGYTF. The CDR3, as DNA: TGTGCCACCAGCAGGGACAGGGTGAAGGGCTACACCTTC.

The chain links TRBV28 to TRBJ2-1, with D maybe TRBD2 (6 bases). The length of the CDR3 is 16 residues. V lost 6 bases and J 4 bases, leaving 19 bases between the germline ends. Germline-derived CDR1 and CDR2 are MDHEN and SYDVKM. The CDR3 bases are TGTGCCAGCAGGCCCGAGAGTGCGGGGAGGTACAATGAGCAGTTCTTC. This encodes CASRPESAGRYNEQFF.

This chain links TRBV5-5 with TRBJ2-3, with 8 bases fitting TRBD1. The CDR3 sequence is 15 residues long. Looked up from germline, CDR1 is SGHKS and CDR2 is YYEKEE (reference sequence). V lost 0 bases to trimming and J lost 4 bases; unmatched junction nucleotides: 4. The CDR3 sequence: CASSLGTGYADTQYF. The CDR3 DNA reads TGTGCCAGCAGCTTGGGGACAGGGTACGCAGATACGCAGTATTTT.

V gene TRBV30 combines with J gene TRBJ2-1; tentative D call: TRBD2 (5 bases). Germline CDR1 reads GTSNPN; CDR2 reads SVGIG (reference sequence). The CDR3 loop spans 13 amino acids. Trimming stripped 0 bases from V and 4 bases from J, with 7 bases between. The CDR3 protein is CAWSVAEYNEQFF. For the CDR3, the DNA is TGTGCCTGGAGTGTAGCGGAATACAATGAGCAGTTCTTC.

This clone turned up a few times. The V call is TRBV30, the J call TRBJ1-2; D might be TRBD1 (5 bases). Germline values: CDR1 GTSNPN, CDR2 SVGIG (reference sequence). Trimming took off 3 bases at V and 0 bases at J, with 8 bases between the two ends. This CDR3 spans 13 amino acids. DNA of the CDR3: TGTGCCTGGAGCGGGGCGGCTAACTATGGCTACACCTTC. Its protein product is CAWSGAANYGYTF.

In the case of this clone: The same CDR3 can be traced to other DNA sequences in this sample. The chain links TRBV18 to TRBJ2-5, with a possible D match to TRBD2 (5 bases). CDR3 length: 13 amino acids. The V and J ends lost 6 bases and 2 bases respectively, with 10 bases between them. From germline, CDR1 is KGHSH and CDR2 LQKENI. The CDR3 region is CASSPGFQETQYF. The CDR3 DNA is TGTGCCAGCTCCCCGGGATTTCAAGAGACCCAGTACTTC.

The V call is TRBV4-2, the J call TRBJ1-2; D is possibly TRBD1 (6 bases). The CDR3 has 17 residues. Germline CDR1 and CDR2: LGHNA and YNFKEQ. The ends were cut back, 1 base at V and 4 bases at J, with 19 bases in the middle. CDR3 nucleotide sequence: TGTGCCAGCAGCCAAGGGAACAGGGTGGGGAGTAGCTATGGCTACACCTTC. Its protein is CASSQGNRVGSSYGYTF.

This clone was recorded a few times. V and J are TRBV19 and TRBJ2-3, with TRBD2 identical over 13 bases. The CDR3 extends over 16 amino acids. The germline V gene has CDR1 LNHDA and CDR2 SQIVND (reference sequence). V shed 6 bases, J shed 6 bases, and the junction held 9 bases outside the gene matches. CDR3: CASSRLAGGGQDTQYF. CDR3 DNA sequence: TGTGCCAGTAGCCGACTAGCGGGGGGAGGTCAGGATACGCAGTATTTT.

The V and J genes are TRBV5-8 and TRBJ2-5; maybe TRBD2 (5 bases). CDR3 length: 15 amino acids. V was shortened by 3 bases and J by 3 bases, with 15 bases between the two germline ends. Germline CDR1 is SGHTS and CDR2 is YDEGEE. The CDR3 bases are TGTGCCAGCAGCTGGCTTACTATTAGCGAAGAGACCCAGTACTTC. It translates to CASSWLTISEETQYF.

J is TRBJ1-6 and V is TRBV7-6; D remains unclear. In germline, CDR1 is SGHVS, CDR2 FNYEAQ. The CDR3 is 14 amino acids. V lost 1 base, J lost 4 bases, and 5 bases lay in between. The DNA for the CDR3 is TGTGCCAGCAGCTTAGGAGCGTATAATTCACCCCTCCACTTT. This codes for CASSLGAYNSPLHF. Variable domain in full (rest from reference TRBV7-6 and TRBJ1-6): GAGVSQSPRYKVTKRGQDVALRCDPISGHVSLYWYRQALGQGPEFLTYFNYEAQQDKSGLPNDRFSAERPEGSISTLTIQRTEQRDSAMYRCASSLGAYNSPLHFGNGTRLTVT.

This clone was detected only a few times. CDR3 sequence reads: CASSSPGGTSYEQYF. As DNA, the CDR3 is TGTGCCAGCAGTTCCCCCGGGGGGACCTCCTACGAGCAGTACTTC. The chain is built from TRBV6-5 and TRBJ2-7; 7 bases line up with TRBD2. The V segment lost 4 bases and the J segment 0 bases; nucleotides outside the gene matches: 6. Germline-derived CDR1 and CDR2 are MNHEY and SVGAGI. The CDR3 loop spans 15 amino acids.

This clone has more than one count but fewer than ten. The chain links TRBV21-1 to TRBJ2-2; the table's D call, TRBD2, has no DNA check behind it. TRBV21-1 is tagged as a pseudogene. The CDR3 extends over 12 amino acids. The CDR3 reads CASSRGTGELFF. CDR3 sequence (DNA): TGTGCCAGCAGCAGAGGCACCGGGGAGCTGTTTTTT.

The V gene is TRBV7-2, the J gene TRBJ2-3; possible D gene TRBD2, 6 bases. Per the germline V gene, CDR1 is SGHTA and CDR2 is FQGNSA. This CDR3 region has 15 residues. V was shortened by 0 bases and J by 2 bases, with 9 bases between the two germline ends. In DNA, the CDR3 is TGTGCCAGCAGCTTAGCTAGCGGACCCACAGATACGCAGTATTTT. Protein: CASSLASGPTDTQYF.